One and the same sample provided the 8 T cell receptor beta chains below, sequenced in a study of breast tumors, draining lymph nodes, adjacent tissues. MiXCR was run by TCRdb on the multiplex PCR reads, yielding one entry per CDR3 protein. The table lists approximately 20,000 distinct CDR3 sequences, roughly 43% of them singletons. Source material: breast tumor tissue. The receptor source for this set is a female donor with breast cancer. Some clones in this sample may be carry-over from other donors' samples.

This clonotype has at least ten counts. A read error may produce the germline difference seen at one junction end. This sequence joins TRBV6-1 and TRBJ2-7; D may be TRBD2 (5 bases). There are 16 residues in the CDR3. CDR1 MNHNS and CDR2 SASEGT come from the germline V gene. CDR3 region: CASSQAHQEPGYEQYF. The CDR3 DNA reads as TGTGCCAGCAGTCAAGCGCATCAAGAGCCGGGGTACGAGCAGTACTTC.

The V gene is TRBV20-1, the J gene TRBJ2-7; D remains unclear. The CDR3 extends over 11 amino acids. CDR1 DFQATT and CDR2 SNEGSKA come from the germline V gene (reference sequence). The CDR3 is CSASDNYEQSV. CDR3 in DNA: TGCAGTGCTAGTGACAACTACGAGCAGTCCGTC.

CDR3 DNA sequence: TGTGCCAGCAGCTTCCCGGGGGTAAATGAGCAGTTCTTC. This sequence encodes CASSFPGVNEQFF. The V call is TRBV7-3, the J call TRBJ2-1, with a tentative D call TRBD2 (6 bases). CDR3 length equals 13 residues. The V and J ends lost 3 bases and 7 bases respectively, with 10 bases between them. Germline-derived CDR1 and CDR2 are SGHTA and FQGTGA. The full variable domain, its missing parts supplied by reference TRBV7-3 and TRBJ2-1, is GAGVSQTPSNKVTEKGKYVELRCDPISGHTALYWYRQSLGQGPEFLIYFQGTGAADDSGLPNDRFFAVRPEGSVSTLKIQRTERGDSAVYLCASSFPGVNEQFFGPGTRLTVL.

This clonotype came up many times. The V gene is TRBV24-1, the J gene TRBJ2-1, with 10 bases fitting TRBD1. Germline lookup yields CDR1 KGHDR and CDR2 SFDVKD. J lost 4 bases, V lost 3 bases, and 5 bases had no gene match. The CDR3 runs to 16 residues. The CDR3 here is CATSDPDRGGYNEQFF. CDR3 nucleotide sequence: TGTGCCACCAGTGATCCGGACAGGGGGGGTTACAATGAGCAGTTCTTC.

The chain joins TRBV5-1 to TRBJ2-7; 12 bases are a match to TRBD2. CDR1 and CDR2 (germline): SGHRS, YFSETQ. This CDR3 spans 20 amino acids. Trimming at V came to 5 bases and at J to 5 bases, leaving 23 bases not matched to a gene. The CDR3 is CASRDSGGLAGEGKVNEQYF. The CDR3 coding sequence is TGCGCCAGCAGGGACTCAGGGGGACTAGCGGGCGAGGGTAAAGTCAACGAGCAGTACTTC. The full variable domain, with the rest looked up from reference TRBV5-1 and TRBJ2-7, is KAGVTQTPRYLIKTRGQQVTLSCSPISGHRSVSWYQQTPGQGLQFLFEYFSETQRNKGNFPGRFSGRQFSNSRSEMNVSTLELGDSALYLCASRDSGGLAGEGKVNEQYFGPGTRLTVT.

In this sample, this clonotype turned up many times. A much larger clone differs by one base, so this may be a read error. The chain combines TRBV11-3 with TRBJ2-7; D is perhaps TRBD1 or TRBD2 (5 bases each). The CDR3 length is 15 residues. From germline, CDR1 is SGHNT and CDR2 YENEEA. V shed 0 bases and J shed 2 bases, with 11 bases lying between them. CDR3 loop: CASSLDQGPTYEQYF. For the CDR3, the DNA is TGTGCCAGCAGCTTAGATCAGGGACCGACCTACGAGCAGTACTTC.

This clonotype has a count of ten or more. The junction differs from germline at one of its ends, possibly a read error. CDR3 region: CAIRGVRSIDTQYF. The CDR3 coding sequence is TGTGCCATCAGGGGCGTTAGGAGCATAGATACGCAGTATTTT. The chain carries TRBV10-3 and TRBJ2-3; D is undetermined. Germline V CDR1 and CDR2: ENHRY, SYGVKD. CDR3 length: 14 amino acids.

The J gene is TRBJ2-7, the V gene TRBV29-1, with 7 bases that match TRBD1. Germline lookup yields CDR1 SQVTM and CDR2 ANQGSEA. The CDR3 contains 13 residues. J was trimmed by 5 bases and V by 3 bases; bases with no gene match: 7. The DNA of the CDR3 is TGCAGCGTTGAGCCAGGGGGTAGGGACGAGCAGTACTTC. It translates to CSVEPGGRDEQYF.